The 19 T cell receptor beta chains given below trace back to one sample, sequenced in a study of cytomegalovirus exposure and HLA in healthy donors. Both 60 Vbeta primers and 13 Jbeta primers went into the PCR. Some clones are missing from TCRdb's copy, which holds only in-frame ones; the method was immunoSEQ multiplex PCR. Of 85,000 to 100,000 clones listed, about two thirds are singletons. Sample: PBMCs. All receptors derive from a middle-aged man in good health and CMV-seronegative.

The V call is TRBV30, the J call TRBJ1-3, with D hard to call. The CDR3 has 15 residues. Germline CDR1 reads GTSNPN; CDR2 reads SVGIG (reference sequence). The ends were cut back, 0 bases at V and 0 bases at J, with 9 bases in the middle. The CDR3 here is CAWSVYRSSGNTIYF. In DNA form, the CDR3 reads TGTGCCTGGAGTGTCTACCGTTCCTCTGGAAACACCATATATTTT.

The V call is TRBV7-2, the J call TRBJ2-3, with 13 positions matching TRBD2. V lost 3 bases to trimming and J lost 4 bases; unmatched junction nucleotides: 4. There are 16 residues in the CDR3. Germline CDR1 is SGHTA and CDR2 is FQGNSA. DNA for the CDR3: TGTGCCAGCAGCTTCGGACTAGCGGGAGTATCAGATACGCAGTATTTT. Translated: CASSFGLAGVSDTQYF.

CDR3: CASSVGTSGVQETQYF. Here the CDR3 DNA reads TGTGCCAGCAGCGTAGGAACTAGCGGGGTCCAAGAGACCCAGTACTTC. The rearrangement links TRBV9 to TRBJ2-5; 10 positions agree with TRBD2. Germline-derived CDR1 and CDR2 are SGDLS and YYNGEE. This CDR3 comprises 16 residues. Trimming at V came to 0 bases and at J to 1 base, leaving 3 bases not matched to a gene.

V and J are TRBV7-6 and TRBJ1-3; 7 bases agree with TRBD1. The CDR3 runs 14 residues. Germline values: CDR1 SGHVS, CDR2 FNYEAQ. Unmatched junction bases numbered 4, after V lost 5 bases and J lost 3 bases. CDR3 nucleotide sequence: TGTGCCAGCAGCCCAGGGGGAGGTGGAAACACCATATATTTT. It is translated as CASSPGGGGNTIYF.

The rearrangement uses TRBV19 and TRBJ1-4; perhaps TRBD1 as D (6 bases). Trimming took off 6 bases at V and 8 bases at J, with 19 bases between the two ends. In germline, CDR1 is LNHDA, CDR2 SQIVND (reference sequence). The CDR3 is made up of 15 amino acids. The CDR3 spells CASRTNTGSGEKLFF. CDR3 bases: TGTGCCAGTAGGACTAACACAGGGTCGGGGGAAAAACTGTTTTTT.

This chain links TRBV30 with TRBJ1-1; D gene uncertain. There are 14 residues in the CDR3. Germline values: CDR1 GTSNPN, CDR2 SVGIG (reference sequence). Deletions cut 0 bases from V and 1 base from J, with 9 bases between. CDR3 loop: CAWSVYTSNTEAFF. The CDR3 DNA sequence: TGTGCCTGGAGTGTATACACCTCGAACACTGAAGCTTTCTTT.

The CDR3 DNA reads as TGTGCCAGCAGTTTATCGAGAGATTCTAGGGAGCAGTACTTC. Translation gives CASSLSRDSREQYF. The genes are TRBV27 and TRBJ2-7; D gene uncertain. The CDR3 sequence is 14 residues long. Trimming removed 0 bases from V and 7 bases from J, with 13 bases in between. Germline V gene lookup returns CDR1 MNHEY and CDR2 SMNVEV (reference sequence).

This clone was recorded a few times. The CDR3 DNA follows: TGCGCCAGCAGCCAAGCAGAGAGCGGGGGTTTCGGGGAGCTGTTTTTT. It yields the protein CASSQAESGGFGELFF. The V gene is TRBV4-1, the J gene TRBJ2-2, with 8 bases that match TRBD2. Germline values: CDR1 MGHRA, CDR2 YSYEKL. V gave up 1 base and J gave up 7 bases; unmatched junction bases: 8. This CDR3 comprises 16 residues.

V gene TRBV10-3 combines with J gene TRBJ2-3, with D tentatively TRBD2 (5 bases). Germline V gene lookup returns CDR1 ENHRY and CDR2 SYGVKD. The CDR3 spans 14 residues. Deletions cut 11 bases from V and 3 bases from J, with 18 bases between. DNA of the CDR3: TGTGCCTTCGCGCCGGGGTCGGGGACAGATACGCAGTATTTT. This translates into CAFAPGSGTDTQYF.

This clone appeared a single time. The gene calls are TRBV23-1 and TRBJ1-5; D is ambiguous. TRBV23-1 is labeled an ORF, and its function is uncertain. This CDR3 has 11 residues. The CDR3, as DNA: TGCACGCGAGATTTCAATCAGCCCCAGCATTTT. Amino acid sequence: CTRDFNQPQHF.

The chain carries TRBV2 and TRBJ2-3; D unclear. CDR1 and CDR2 (germline): SNHLY, FYNNEI. The length of the CDR3 is 11 residues. The V gene lost 9 bases and the J gene lost 5 bases, with 9 bases spanning the gap. CDR3 coding DNA: TGTGCCAGTCAGGTGGAAGATACGCAGTATTTT. Encoded protein: CASQVEDTQYF.

The V and J genes are TRBV7-9 and TRBJ1-4; tentative D call: TRBD1 (5 bases). V was pared by 5 bases and J by 6 bases, with 16 bases between. CDR1 and CDR2 from the germline V gene are SEHNR and FQNEAQ (reference sequence). The CDR3 contains 15 residues. The CDR3 region is CASSRGTGYDEKLFF. The CDR3 coding sequence is TGTGCCAGCAGCAGAGGTACAGGATATGATGAAAAACTGTTTTTT.

The chain combines TRBV27 with TRBJ2-2; a possible D gene is TRBD2 (5 bases). This CDR3 comprises 14 residues. Germline V gene data show CDR1 as MNHEY and CDR2 as SMNVEV (reference sequence). Trimming left V 6 bases short and J 4 bases short, with 12 bases between. In DNA form, the CDR3 reads TGTGCCAGCAGCCGGCTAGCACTCACCGGGGAGCTGTTTTTT. The encoded protein is CASSRLALTGELFF.

The chain joins TRBV7-9 to TRBJ2-5; D is uncertain. The CDR3 length is 18 residues. V was cut by 4 bases and J by 1 base, with 22 bases left in between. CDR1 is SEHNR and CDR2 is FQNEAQ in the germline V gene (reference sequence). The CDR3 loop is CASSSNFVPGSPQETQYF. The CDR3 coding sequence is TGTGCCAGCAGCTCCAATTTCGTGCCCGGGTCCCCCCAAGAGACCCAGTACTTC.

The J gene is TRBJ2-7, the V gene TRBV11-2; D may be TRBD1 (6 bases). V was cut by 3 bases and J by 6 bases, with 9 bases left in between. The length of the CDR3 is 12 residues. The germline CDR1 and CDR2 sequences are SGHAT and FQNNGV. In nucleotides, the CDR3 is TGTGCCAGCAGCTTGGGGACATTCGAGCAGTACGTC. It translates to CASSLGTFEQYV.

This clone appeared a few times. The CDR3 loop reads CASSEAGSSWFQETQYF. In DNA form, the CDR3 reads TGTGCCAGCAGTGAAGCTGGGAGCTCGTGGTTCCAAGAGACCCAGTACTTC. The genes are TRBV2 and TRBJ2-5; tentative D call: TRBD2 (5 bases). V lost 0 bases and J 1 base, leaving 15 bases between the germline ends. The V gene's germline CDR1 is SNHLY and CDR2 FYNNEI. CDR3 size: 17 residues.

This sequence joins TRBV30 and TRBJ2-2; tentatively, D is TRBD1 (6 bases). The V and J ends lost 2 bases and 1 base respectively, with 8 bases between them. The CDR3 runs 14 residues. From germline, CDR1 is GTSNPN and CDR2 SVGIG (reference sequence). This CDR3 reads CAWSRTVNTGELFF. For the CDR3, the DNA is TGTGCCTGGAGTCGGACAGTGAACACCGGGGAGCTGTTTTTT.

The sample holds a few counts of this clone. This sequence joins TRBV5-1 and TRBJ2-2; D may be TRBD1 (5 bases). Trimming removed 6 bases at V and 4 bases at J, with 13 bases between. Germline values: CDR1 SGHRS, CDR2 YFSETQ. The CDR3 length is 14 residues. The CDR3 reads CASKDQGTTGELFF. The DNA of the CDR3 is TGCGCCAGCAAAGACCAGGGAACCACCGGGGAGCTGTTTTTT.

This chain links TRBV4-1 with TRBJ2-1; D is ambiguous. The CDR3 has 15 amino acids. V lost 4 bases and J 4 bases, leaving 14 bases between the germline ends. The germline V gene has CDR1 MGHRA and CDR2 YSYEKL. CDR3 bases: TGCGCCAGCAGCCGAACGACTCGACCATACAATGAGCAGTTCTTC. Protein product: CASSRTTRPYNEQFF.